Below, one T cell receptor beta chain is given with its context. This record belongs to a study of blood T cell repertoires in COVID-19. In the study overall: Sites across the United States, Italy and Spain contributed samples from acute and convalescent COVID-19. Sources were T cells, B-cell-depleted T cells, or PBMCs; the material itself was cDNA or gDNA.

Per the germline V gene, CDR1 is SGHNT and CDR2 is YYREEE (reference sequence). J was trimmed by 3 bases and V by 4 bases; bases with no gene match: 1. CDR3 length equals 13 residues. Participants spanned ages roughly 18 to 90 years and resided in over 20 US areas. In the source study's methods: Quantification of nucleated cells was approximated via reference gene primer amplification. Produced via immunoSEQ multiplex PCR; TCRdb's table is partial and in-frame only. That table furnishes V, J and clone size, whereas the DNA furnished D and trimming. The sample gives approximately 240,000 clones, about 80% of which show up once; about 1.3% is in the top ten.

Specimen: PBMCs or T cells enriched from blood (not recorded which). This clonotype was sampled from a woman in her 40s with acute COVID-19. The V gene is TRBV5-4, the J gene TRBJ2-5; 9 nucleotides line up with TRBD1. The CDR3 bases are TGTGCCAGCAGCCGGACAGGGGAAGAGACCCAGTACTTC. Amino acid sequence: CASSRTGEETQYF.